The 8 T cell receptor beta chains below were found in one sample sequenced in a study of T cells in Graves' hyperthyroidism and ophthalmopathy. Amplified TCR beta CDR3 regions derived from RNA transcripts. The study used the HTBI primer set for a first-round RT-PCR of the TCR CDR3. One entry per CDR3 protein results from TCRdb running MiXCR on the multiplex PCR reads. The sample includes around 110,000 distinct CDR3 sequences, around a sixth of them seen just once. The sample was blood. The receptors come from a woman between 50 and 59 years old with Graves' hyperthyroidism.

In this sample, this clonotype turned up many times. The V and J genes are TRBV24-1 and TRBJ2-5; 7 nucleotides line up with TRBD2. The germline CDR1 and CDR2 sequences are KGHDR and SFDVKD. This CDR3 has 14 residues. Losses at the gene ends were 3 bases for V and 4 bases for J; bases not matched to a gene: 4. In DNA, the CDR3 is TGTGCCACCAGTGATCGAAGGGAGGGAGAGACCCAGTACTTC. Its translation: CATSDRREGETQYF.

This clonotype was seen a few times. The CDR3 sequence is CASRGQGSSNQPQHF. The CDR3 DNA is TGTGCCAGTAGGGGACAGGGGTCCAGCAATCAGCCCCAGCATTTT. J is TRBJ1-5 and V is TRBV19; TRBD1 matches 10 bases. The CDR3 runs 15 residues. Germline V gene sequence: CDR1 LNHDA, CDR2 SQIVND (reference sequence). V dropped 6 bases and J dropped 1; count of bases not matched to a gene: 3. The full variable domain, in which reference TRBV19 and TRBJ1-5 provide the parts outside the CDR3, is DGGITQSPKYLFRKEGQNVTLSCEQNLNHDAMYWYRQDPGQGLRLIYYSQIVNDFQKGDIAEGYSVSREKKESFPLTVTSAQKNPTAFYLCASRGQGSSNQPQHFGDGTRLSIL.

The chain couples TRBV2 to TRBJ1-1; possible D gene TRBD1, 5 bases. Germline V gene sequence: CDR1 SNHLY, CDR2 FYNNEI. CDR3 size: 15 residues. Trimming left V 4 bases short and J 3 bases short, with 15 bases between. As DNA, the CDR3 is TGTGCCAGCAGTGTCATTCGGGGAGGGGACACTGAAGCTTTCTTT. It encodes CASSVIRGGDTEAFF.

This clonotype was seen many times. The J gene is TRBJ2-3, the V gene TRBV12-3 or TRBV12-4; 10 bases are shared with TRBD1. The CDR3 spans 15 residues. Trimming took 4 bases from V and 4 from J; bases not matched to a gene: 5. This chain's CDR3 is CASSSDRGPADTQYF. The CDR3, as DNA: TGTGCCAGCAGTTCAGACAGGGGGCCCGCAGATACGCAGTATTTT.

This clonotype was observed a few times. The chain recombines TRBV4-1 with TRBJ1-1; D not certain. The V gene lost 2 bases and the J gene lost 0 bases, with 7 bases spanning the gap. This CDR3 comprises 14 residues. In germline, CDR1 is MGHRA, CDR2 YSYEKL. CDR3 loop: CASSQRRMNTEAFF. The DNA of the CDR3 is TGCGCCAGCAGCCAAAGACGGATGAACACTGAAGCTTTCTTT.

This clonotype was picked up many times. The chain links TRBV20-1 to TRBJ2-1, with D tentatively TRBD2 (5 bases). The V gene's germline CDR1 is DFQATT and CDR2 SNEGSKA (reference sequence). The CDR3 is 15 amino acids. The V gene lost 4 bases and the J gene lost 5 bases, with 18 bases spanning the gap. CDR3 sequence reads: CSATKGGSGNNEQFF. For the CDR3, the DNA is TGCAGTGCTACAAAAGGAGGCTCTGGGAACAATGAGCAGTTCTTC.

The CDR3 here is CASSNPGGGFSYNSPLHF. Here the CDR3 DNA reads TGTGCCAGCAGTAACCCCGGGGGGGGGTTTTCCTATAATTCACCCCTCCACTTT. The chain employs TRBV6-5 and TRBJ1-6; D may be TRBD1 (5 bases). Germline CDR1 MNHEY, CDR2 SVGAGI. With 5 bases removed from V and 1 base from J, the gap between germline ends came to 18 bases. The CDR3 spans 18 residues.

This clonotype turned up a few times. This could be a read error, since a much larger clone is one nucleotide away. V gene TRBV6-9 combines with J gene TRBJ2-2; D gene unclear. Per the germline V gene, CDR1 is MNHGY and CDR2 is SVAAGI. This CDR3 is 13 amino acids long. DNA of the CDR3: TGTGCCAGCCCGGAGCAGAACGCCGGGGAGCTGTTTTTT. Translating it yields CASPEQNAGELFF.